Listed here are 3 T cell receptor beta chains from one sample, sequenced in a study of beta chain features in type 1 diabetes. Reverse transcription of all isolated RNA meant that expressed TCRB transcripts were sequenced. Assay: immunoSEQ multiplex PCR; the TCRdb copy retains only in-frame clones and omits some. The profile covers about 320,000 clones, with around 13% appearing a single time and under 8.5% taken by the ten largest. Sequenced sample: central memory CD4+ T cells from blood. The receptors were gathered from a man aged 30 to 45 in good health.

The chain uses TRBV28 and TRBJ1-5; TRBD1 might be the D (5 bases). Trimming cost V 8 bases and J 7 bases, with 12 bases left between them. The CDR3 length is 12 residues. Germline CDR1 and CDR2: MDHEN and SYDVKM. The CDR3 spells CASRGVGQPQHF. The CDR3 region has the DNA TGTGCCAGCCGAGGGGTTGGGCAGCCCCAGCATTTT.

The chain couples TRBV7-9 to TRBJ2-2; D is uncertain. Germline V CDR1 and CDR2: SEHNR, FQNEAQ (reference sequence). Trimming shortened V by 9 bases and J by 1 base, and 12 bases separated the two germline ends. This CDR3 has 14 amino acids. This CDR3 reads CASRPAVNTGELFF. DNA for the CDR3: TGTGCCAGTAGGCCCGCGGTGAACACCGGGGAGCTGTTTTTT. Full variable domain (remainder filled in from reference TRBV7-9 and TRBJ2-2): DTGVSQNPRHKITKRGQNVTFRCDPISEHNRLYWYRQTLGQGPEFLTYFQNEAQLEKSRLLSDRFSAERPKGSFSTLEIQRTEQGDSAMYLCASRPAVNTGELFFGEGSRLTVL.

This clone has just a few counts. The CDR3 is CASSLLDSINQPQHF. The CDR3 DNA sequence: TGTGCCAGCAGCCTTCTCGACAGTATCAATCAGCCCCAGCATTTT. The chain uses TRBV5-6 and TRBJ1-5; the D gene is possibly TRBD1 (5 bases). Germline CDR1 and CDR2: SGHDT and YYEEEE. Trimming removed 4 bases at V and 3 bases at J, with 14 bases between. The CDR3 is 15 amino acids.